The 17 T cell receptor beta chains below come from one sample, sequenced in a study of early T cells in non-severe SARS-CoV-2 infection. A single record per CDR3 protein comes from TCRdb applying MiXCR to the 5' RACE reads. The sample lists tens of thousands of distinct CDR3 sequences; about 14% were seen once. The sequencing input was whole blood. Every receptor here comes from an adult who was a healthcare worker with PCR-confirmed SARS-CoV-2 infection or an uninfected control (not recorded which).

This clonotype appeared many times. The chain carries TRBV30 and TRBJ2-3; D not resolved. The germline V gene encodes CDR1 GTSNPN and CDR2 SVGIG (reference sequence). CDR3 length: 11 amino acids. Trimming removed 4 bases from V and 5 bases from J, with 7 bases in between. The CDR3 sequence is CAWTVGDTQYF. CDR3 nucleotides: TGTGCCTGGACGGTGGGAGATACGCAGTATTTT.

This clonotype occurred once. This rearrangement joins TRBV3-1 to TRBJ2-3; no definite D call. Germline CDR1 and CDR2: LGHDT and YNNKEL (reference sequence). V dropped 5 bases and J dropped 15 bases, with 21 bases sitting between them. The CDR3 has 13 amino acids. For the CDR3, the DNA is TGTGCCAGCAGCTCCCTGTTGGAGCGTGCATATTATTTT. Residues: CASSSLLERAYYF.

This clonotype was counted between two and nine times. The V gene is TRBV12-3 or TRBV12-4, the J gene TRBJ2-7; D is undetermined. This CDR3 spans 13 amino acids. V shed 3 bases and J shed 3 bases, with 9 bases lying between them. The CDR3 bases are TGTGCCAGCAGTTTTGCGAAGGGCTACGAGCAGTACTTC. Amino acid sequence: CASSFAKGYEQYF.

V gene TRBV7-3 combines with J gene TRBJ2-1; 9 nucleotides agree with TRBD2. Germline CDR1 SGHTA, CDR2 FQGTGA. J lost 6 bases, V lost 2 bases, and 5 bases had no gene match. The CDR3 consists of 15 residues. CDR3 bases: TGTGCCAGCAGCTTATCGGCACTAGCGGGCAATGAGCAGTTCTTC. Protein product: CASSLSALAGNEQFF.

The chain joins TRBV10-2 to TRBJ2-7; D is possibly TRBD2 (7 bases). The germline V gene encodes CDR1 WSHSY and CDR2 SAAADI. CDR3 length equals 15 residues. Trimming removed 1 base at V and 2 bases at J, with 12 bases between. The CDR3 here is CASSELGGLTYEQYF. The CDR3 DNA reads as TGCGCCAGCAGTGAGTTGGGGGGGCTCACCTACGAGCAGTACTTC.

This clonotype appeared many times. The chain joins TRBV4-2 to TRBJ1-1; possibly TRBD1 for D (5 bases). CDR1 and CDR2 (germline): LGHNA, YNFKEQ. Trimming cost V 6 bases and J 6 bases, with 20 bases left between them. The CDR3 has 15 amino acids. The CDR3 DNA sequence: TGTGCCAGCAGACTGGCCCCGGGACTTAGGGCTGAAGCTTTCTTT. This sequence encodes CASRLAPGLRAEAFF.

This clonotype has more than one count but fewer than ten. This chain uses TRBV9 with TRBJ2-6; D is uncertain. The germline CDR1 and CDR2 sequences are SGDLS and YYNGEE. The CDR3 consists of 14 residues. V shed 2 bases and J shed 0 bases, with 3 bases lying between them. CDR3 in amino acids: CASSVPSGANVLTF. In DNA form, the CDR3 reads TGTGCCAGCAGCGTCCCCTCTGGGGCCAACGTCCTGACTTTC. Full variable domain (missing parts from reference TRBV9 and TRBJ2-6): DSGVTQTPKHLITATGQRVTLRCSPRSGDLSVYWYQQSLDQGLQFLIQYYNGEERAKGNILERFSAQQFPDLHSELNLSSLELGDSALYFCASSVPSGANVLTFGAGSRLTVL.

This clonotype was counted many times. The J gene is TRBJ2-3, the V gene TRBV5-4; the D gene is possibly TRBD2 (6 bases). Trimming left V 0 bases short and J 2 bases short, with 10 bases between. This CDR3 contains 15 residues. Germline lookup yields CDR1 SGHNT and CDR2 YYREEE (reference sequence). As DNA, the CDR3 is TGTGCCAGCAGCTTGGGAAGCGGGTCCACAGATACGCAGTATTTT. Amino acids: CASSLGSGSTDTQYF.

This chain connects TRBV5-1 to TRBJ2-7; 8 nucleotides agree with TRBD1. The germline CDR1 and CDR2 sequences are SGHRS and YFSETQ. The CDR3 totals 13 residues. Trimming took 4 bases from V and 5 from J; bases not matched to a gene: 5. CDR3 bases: TGCGCCAGCAGCCAGGACAGGGACCACGAGCAGTACTTC. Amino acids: CASSQDRDHEQYF.

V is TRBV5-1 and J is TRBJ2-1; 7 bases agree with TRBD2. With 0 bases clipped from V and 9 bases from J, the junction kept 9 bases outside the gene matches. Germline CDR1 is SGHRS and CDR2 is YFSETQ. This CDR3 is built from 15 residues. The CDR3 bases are TGCGCCAGCAGCTTGGGGACTAGATTTCTTATTGAGCAGTTCTTC. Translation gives CASSLGTRFLIEQFF.

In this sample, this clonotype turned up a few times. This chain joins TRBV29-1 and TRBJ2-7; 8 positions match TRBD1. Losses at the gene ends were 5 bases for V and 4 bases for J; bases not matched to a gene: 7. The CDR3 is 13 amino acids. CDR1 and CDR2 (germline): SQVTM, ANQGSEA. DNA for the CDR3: TGCAGCGTTAAGGGGACAGGCCCATACGAGCAGTACTTC. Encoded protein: CSVKGTGPYEQYF.

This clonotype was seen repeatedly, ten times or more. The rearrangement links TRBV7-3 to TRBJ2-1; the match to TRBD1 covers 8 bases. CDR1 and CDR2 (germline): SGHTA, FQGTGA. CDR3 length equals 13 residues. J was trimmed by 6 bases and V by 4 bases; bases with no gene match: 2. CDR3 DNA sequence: TGTGCCAGCAGCTCAGGACAGGGCAATGAGCAGTTCTTC. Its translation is CASSSGQGNEQFF.

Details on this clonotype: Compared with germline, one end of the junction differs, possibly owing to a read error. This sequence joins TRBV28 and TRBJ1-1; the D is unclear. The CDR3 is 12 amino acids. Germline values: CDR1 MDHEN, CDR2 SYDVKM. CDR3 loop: CASGLGNTEAFF. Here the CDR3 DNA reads TGTGCCAGCGGTTTAGGGAACACTGAAGCTTTCTTT.

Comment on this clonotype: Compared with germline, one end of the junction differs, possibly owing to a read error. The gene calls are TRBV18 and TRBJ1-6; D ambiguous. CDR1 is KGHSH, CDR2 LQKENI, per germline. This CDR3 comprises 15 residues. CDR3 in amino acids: CASSPMVTANSPLHF. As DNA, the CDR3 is TGCGCCAGCTCACCAATGGTAACGGCTAATTCACCCCTCCACTTT. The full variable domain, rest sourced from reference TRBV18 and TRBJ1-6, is NAGVMQNPRHLVRRRGQEARLRCSPMKGHSHVYWYRQLPEEGLKFMVYLQKENIIDESGMPKERFSAEFPKEGPSILRIQQVVRGDSAAYFCASSPMVTANSPLHFGNGTRLTVT.

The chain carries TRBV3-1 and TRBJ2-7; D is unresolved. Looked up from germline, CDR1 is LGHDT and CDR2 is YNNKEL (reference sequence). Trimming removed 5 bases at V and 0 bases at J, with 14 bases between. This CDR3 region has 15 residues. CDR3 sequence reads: CASSDSRIRSYEQYF. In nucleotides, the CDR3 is TGTGCCAGCAGCGATTCTAGAATACGCTCCTACGAGCAGTACTTC.

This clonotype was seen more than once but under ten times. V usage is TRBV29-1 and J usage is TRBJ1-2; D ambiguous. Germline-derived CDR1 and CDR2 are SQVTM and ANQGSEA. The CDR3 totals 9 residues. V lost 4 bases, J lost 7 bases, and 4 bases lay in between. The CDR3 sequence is CSVVAGYTF. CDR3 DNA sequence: TGCAGCGTTGTGGCTGGCTACACCTTC.

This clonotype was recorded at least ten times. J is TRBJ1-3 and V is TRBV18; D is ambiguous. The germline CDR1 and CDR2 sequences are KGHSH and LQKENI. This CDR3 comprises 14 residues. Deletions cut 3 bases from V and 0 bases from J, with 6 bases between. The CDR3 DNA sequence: TGTGCCAGCTCACCCGCCGACTCTGGAAACACCATATATTTT. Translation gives CASSPADSGNTIYF.